This TCR beta chain was identified during a study of T cell repertoires in cytomegalovirus infection (dated by TCRdb to about 2019). As for the study more broadly: The peptide stimulations were aimed at well-studied HLA-B-restricted epitopes as well as recently identified HLA-C-restricted CMV epitopes, whose presentation resists viral immunomodulation. The HLA type of each donor mattered for the analysis, because public TCR beta signatures pointed to carriage of CMV infection along with the matching HLA type. Results and caveats for the whole study, not just this receptor: The ex vivo response was dominated by HLA-C-restricted CMV-specific TCR beta clonotypes, which also provided the single most frequent clonotype in two of eight donors. Cumulative frequency of public TCR beta family members discriminated carriers of CMV infection plus the relevant HLA type in this cohort and an independent roughly 340-donor cohort.

For sequencing, an Illumina HiSeq 1500 was employed. TCRdb's own reprocessing of the public reads used fastp at Q25 and MiXCR and kept productive beta chains. Every distinct CDR3 protein forms one entry, paired with its most common genes and DNA. Recorded for this sample are about 830,000 distinct CDR3 sequences; approximately 32% of them occurred a single time. In total, the top ten clones hold around an eighth of the sample. This clonotype came up once. It has no known antigen specificity. Per-base qualities were not stored, and no clone one base away is much larger. One read alone is a weak basis. This specimen's treatment or condition label, per the study, means: in vitro stimulation with specific CMV peptide epitopes to enrich CMV-specific T cells. The sequence came from a human donor in good health (CMV status not recorded). Some clones in this sample may be carry-over from other donors' samples. The starting material was cultured CD8+ T cells from PBMCs, obtained from culture after CMV antigen stimulation.

At the DNA level, the sequence is TGCGCCAGCAAGGGGTCCCAGGTTACGCAGTATTTT. Its amino acids are CASKGSQVTQYF. The chain is made from TRBV10-2 and TRBJ2-3, and TRBD1 may be the D gene, going by 5 matching bases. Including cysteine and phenylalanine, the CDR3 has 12 amino acids. The CDR3 DNA has 36 bases and is translated from base 1. The germline V gene supplies CDR1 WSHSY and CDR2 SAAADI. V is cut by 7 bases and J by 8 bases, and the space between the germline ends is 13 bases.